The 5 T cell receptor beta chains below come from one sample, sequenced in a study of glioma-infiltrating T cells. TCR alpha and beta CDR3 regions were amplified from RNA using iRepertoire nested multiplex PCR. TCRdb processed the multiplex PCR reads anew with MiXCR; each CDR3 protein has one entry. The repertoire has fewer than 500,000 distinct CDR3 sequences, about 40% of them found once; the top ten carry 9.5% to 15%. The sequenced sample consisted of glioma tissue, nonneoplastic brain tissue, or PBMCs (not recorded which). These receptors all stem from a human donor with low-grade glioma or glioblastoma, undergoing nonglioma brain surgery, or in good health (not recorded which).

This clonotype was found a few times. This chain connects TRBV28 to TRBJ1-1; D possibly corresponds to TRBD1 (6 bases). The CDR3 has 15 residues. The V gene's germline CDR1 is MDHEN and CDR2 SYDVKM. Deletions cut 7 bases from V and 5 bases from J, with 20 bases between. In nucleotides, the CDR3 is TGTGCCAGCACCCCTAGGTGGGGGGCCGGGACTGAAGCTTTCTTT. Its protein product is CASTPRWGAGTEAFF.

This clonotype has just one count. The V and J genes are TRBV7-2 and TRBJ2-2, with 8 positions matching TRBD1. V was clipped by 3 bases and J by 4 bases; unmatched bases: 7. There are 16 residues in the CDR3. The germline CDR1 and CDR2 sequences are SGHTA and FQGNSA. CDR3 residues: CASSFMRTGTTGELFF. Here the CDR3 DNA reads TGTGCCAGCAGCTTCATGAGGACAGGGACCACCGGGGAGCTGTTTTTT.

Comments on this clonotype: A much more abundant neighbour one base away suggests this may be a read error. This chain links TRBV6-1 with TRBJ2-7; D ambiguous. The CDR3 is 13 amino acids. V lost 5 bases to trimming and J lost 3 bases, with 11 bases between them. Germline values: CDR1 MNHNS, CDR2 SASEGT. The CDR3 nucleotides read TGTGCCAGCAGTAAAGGATCGAACTACGAGCAGTACTTC. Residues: CASSKGSNYEQYF.

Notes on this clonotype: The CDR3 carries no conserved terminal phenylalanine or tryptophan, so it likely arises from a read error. In DNA form, the CDR3 reads TGTGCCGGCAGTATATCGTGCGTGGGGGAGCAGTTCCTC. Residues: CAGSISCVGEQFL. The J gene is TRBJ2-1, the V gene TRBV27; D is unclear. Germline CDR1 MNHEY, CDR2 SMNVEV (reference sequence). There are 13 residues in the CDR3.

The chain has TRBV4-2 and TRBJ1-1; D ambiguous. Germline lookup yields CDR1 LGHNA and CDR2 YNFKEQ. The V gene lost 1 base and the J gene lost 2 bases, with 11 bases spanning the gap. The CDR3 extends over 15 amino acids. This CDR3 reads CASSQGREGNTEAFF. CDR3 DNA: TGTGCCAGCAGCCAAGGGAGGGAAGGAAACACTGAAGCTTTCTTT.